Presented here are 22 T cell receptor beta chains from one specimen sequenced in a study of T cell repertoires in cytomegalovirus infection (dated by TCRdb to the late 2010s). What this sample's treatment or condition label stands for: in vitro stimulation with specific CMV peptide epitopes to enrich CMV-specific T cells. For sequencing, an Illumina HiSeq 1500 was employed. TCRdb's own reprocessing of the public reads used fastp at Q25 and MiXCR and kept productive beta chains. Rows are combined by CDR3 protein, so each entry shows the most common genes and DNA. This sample lists about 52,000 distinct CDR3 sequences; roughly 21% were detected once. About 80% of the sample is taken by the ten largest. The antigens for these receptors are not known. Source: CD8+ T cells from cultured PBMCs, taken from culture after CMV antigen stimulation. The receptors were gathered from a human donor in good health (CMV status not recorded). Some clones in this sample may be carry-over from other donors' samples.

The chain employs TRBV4-3 and TRBJ1-1; D is uncertain. Germline CDR1 reads LGHNA; CDR2 reads YSLEER. CDR3 size: 15 residues. Trimming left V 0 bases short and J 1 base short, with 9 bases between. As DNA, the CDR3 is TGCGCCAGCAGCCAAGATCCGGCGGCGAACACTGAAGCTTTCTTT. Protein sequence: CASSQDPAANTEAFF.

The V and J genes are TRBV28 and TRBJ2-7; 7 bases map to TRBD1. The CDR3 contains 17 residues. J lost 3 bases, V lost 3 bases, and 14 bases had no gene match. Germline V gives CDR1 MDHEN, CDR2 SYDVKM. CDR3 amino acids: CASSLLSTRDSNYEQYF. In DNA, the CDR3 is TGTGCCAGCAGTTTGCTAAGCACCAGGGACAGCAACTACGAGCAGTACTTC.

This clonotype has more than one count but fewer than ten. The chain couples TRBV7-2 to TRBJ2-1, with D perhaps TRBD1 (5 bases). V lost 5 bases to trimming and J lost 7 bases, with 12 bases between them. The CDR3 length is 13 residues. CDR1 is SGHTA and CDR2 is FQGNSA in the germline V gene. CDR3: CASSLSTANEQFF. CDR3 nucleotides: TGTGCCAGCAGCCTTTCGACAGCTAATGAGCAGTTCTTC.

The chain employs TRBV10-3 and TRBJ1-2, with 10 positions matching TRBD1. Germline V lookup: CDR1 ENHRY, CDR2 SYGVKD. V gave up 7 bases and J gave up 8 bases; unmatched junction bases: 16. The CDR3 runs 16 residues. DNA for the CDR3: TGTGCCATCATGCTCCTCACCGGGACAGGGGAGCGCGGCTACACCTTC. Amino acid sequence: CAIMLLTGTGERGYTF.

This clonotype was recorded a few times. The chain combines TRBV7-6 with TRBJ1-1; D unresolved. V was clipped by 8 bases and J by 0 bases, with 10 bases between them. The CDR3 contains 13 residues. Germline loops: CDR1 SGHVS, CDR2 FNYEAQ. The CDR3 region is CASESSMNTEAFF. CDR3 coding DNA: TGTGCCAGCGAAAGCTCCATGAACACTGAAGCTTTCTTT.

This clonotype was recorded a few times. The chain is built from TRBV20-1 and TRBJ1-5; no clear D gene. Germline assignment: CDR1 DFQATT and CDR2 SNEGSKA (reference sequence). The ends were cut back, 0 bases at V and 0 bases at J, with 15 bases in the middle. The CDR3 covers 17 residues. The CDR3, as DNA: TGCAGTGCTAGAGATCTGGGAACAAGCTATAGCAATCAGCCCCAGCATTTT. Residues: CSARDLGTSYSNQPQHF.

This clonotype was observed a handful of times. J is TRBJ2-7 and V is TRBV18; the D call may be TRBD1 or TRBD2 (5 bases each). CDR1 KGHSH and CDR2 LQKENI come from the germline V gene. Trimming took off 4 bases at V and 1 base at J, with 8 bases between the two ends. The CDR3 covers 13 residues. Here the CDR3 DNA reads TGTGCCAGCTCACGGGACGGTTCCTACGAGCAGTACTTC. Translating gives CASSRDGSYEQYF. The full variable domain, in which reference TRBV18 and TRBJ2-7 provide the parts outside the CDR3, is NAGVMQNPRHLVRRRGQEARLRCSPMKGHSHVYWYRQLPEEGLKFMVYLQKENIIDESGMPKERFSAEFPKEGPSILRIQQVVRGDSAAYFCASSRDGSYEQYFGPGTRLTVT.

This clonotype is classed as medium-sized. The junction and the germline gene differ at one end; a read error may be behind it. The CDR3: CASSQASTGLNYEQYF. The CDR3 nucleotides are TGTGCCAGCAGTCAAGCCTCAACGGGACTCAACTACGAGCAGTACTTC. This chain connects TRBV3-1 to TRBJ2-7; possible D gene TRBD2, 6 bases. Germline lookup yields CDR1 LGHDT and CDR2 YNNKEL (reference sequence). CDR3 length: 16 residues.

This clonotype turned up a few times. This chain joins TRBV7-8 and TRBJ2-7; a possible D gene is TRBD1 (5 bases). Germline V gene sequence: CDR1 SGHVS, CDR2 FQNEAQ. CDR3 size: 15 residues. Trimming removed 4 bases from V and 2 bases from J, with 15 bases in between. CDR3 in amino acids: CASSSIRVVAYEQYF. The CDR3 DNA reads TGTGCCAGCAGCTCTATCAGGGTCGTGGCCTACGAGCAGTACTTC.

DNA of the CDR3: TGTGCCAGCAGTTATGCGGGGGGGACAGATACGCAGTATTTT. Translating gives CASSYAGGTDTQYF. The chain recombines TRBV6-5 with TRBJ2-3; 9 nucleotides agree with TRBD2. Germline trimming cut 3 bases from V and 3 bases from J; bases unmatched to any gene: 1. The germline V gene encodes CDR1 MNHEY and CDR2 SVGAGI. This CDR3 region has 14 residues.

The V gene is TRBV20-1, the J gene TRBJ1-1; D is perhaps TRBD1 (6 bases). The CDR3 consists of 15 residues. V lost 0 bases to trimming and J lost 1 base, with 12 bases between them. CDR1 and CDR2 from the germline V gene are DFQATT and SNEGSKA (reference sequence). CDR3 protein: CSARDFYRENTEAFF. The CDR3 DNA follows: TGCAGTGCTAGAGATTTTTACAGGGAGAACACTGAAGCTTTCTTT.

The CDR3 here is CASRETGGRETQYF. Here the CDR3 DNA reads TGTGCCAGCAGAGAAACAGGGGGCCGAGAGACCCAGTACTTC. The genes are TRBV6-1 and TRBJ2-5; 9 bases are a match to TRBD1. Looked up from germline, CDR1 is MNHNS and CDR2 is SASEGT. This CDR3 comprises 14 residues. V shed 6 bases, J shed 4 bases, and the junction held 6 bases outside the gene matches.

V is TRBV11-1 and J is TRBJ2-2, with D perhaps given as TRBD1 or TRBD2 (5 bases each). Germline V gene lookup returns CDR1 SGHAT and CDR2 FQDESV (reference sequence). The V end lost 3 bases, the J end lost 3 bases, and 11 bases lay between the germline ends. The CDR3 spans 15 residues. The CDR3 DNA sequence: TGTGCCAGCAGCTTTCAGGGAGCGGACACCGGGGAGCTGTTTTTT. This translates into CASSFQGADTGELFF.

This clonotype was counted only a few times. The genes are TRBV6-6 and TRBJ2-2, with D possibly TRBD1 on 5 matching bases. Trimming took off 2 bases at V and 1 base at J, with 14 bases between the two ends. The CDR3 is made up of 17 amino acids. Germline V lookup: CDR1 MNHNY, CDR2 SVGAGI (reference sequence). CDR3 protein: CASSYPRAGRNTGELFF. The CDR3 DNA is TGTGCCAGCAGTTACCCCCGGGCAGGGCGGAACACCGGGGAGCTGTTTTTT.

The chain couples TRBV7-2 to TRBJ2-3; D gene ambiguous. Between the trimmed V and J ends, which lost 3 bases and 4 bases, there was a span of 11 bases. The CDR3 runs to 14 residues. Germline values: CDR1 SGHTA, CDR2 FQGNSA. The CDR3: CASSLRSSSDTQYF. CDR3 in DNA: TGTGCCAGCAGCTTGAGATCCAGTTCAGATACGCAGTATTTT.

This clonotype was recorded at least ten times. This chain links TRBV7-2 with TRBJ2-2; the D gene is possibly TRBD2 (6 bases). This CDR3 has 14 residues. In germline, CDR1 is SGHTA, CDR2 FQGNSA. Trimming took 5 bases from V and 5 from J, leaving 12 bases between them. CDR3 nucleotides: TGTGCCAGCAGCCATAGCCGGGAGACCGGGGAGCTGTTTTTT. Its translation: CASSHSRETGELFF.

This clonotype was seen a few times. The rearrangement links TRBV6-2 or TRBV6-3 to TRBJ1-1, with D uncertain. The CDR3 spans 15 residues. Germline-derived CDR1 and CDR2 are MNHEY and SVGEGT. The V end lost 3 bases, the J end lost 5 bases, and 16 bases lay between the germline ends. The CDR3 loop is CASSYDGERKTEAFF. Here the CDR3 DNA reads TGTGCCAGCAGTTATGATGGGGAACGGAAAACTGAAGCTTTCTTT.

This clonotype was seen a few times. The V and J genes are TRBV7-2 and TRBJ2-1, with 7 positions matching TRBD1. Trimming took 2 bases from V and 3 from J; bases not matched to a gene: 7. Germline assignment: CDR1 SGHTA and CDR2 FQGNSA. The CDR3 has 16 amino acids. The CDR3 region has the DNA TGTGCCAGCAGCTTATATGGGACAGATATCTACAATGAGCAGTTCTTC. It encodes CASSLYGTDIYNEQFF.

The chain uses TRBV4-1 and TRBJ1-2, with D possibly TRBD1 on 5 matching bases. Looked up from germline, CDR1 is MGHRA and CDR2 is YSYEKL. The CDR3 sequence is 16 residues long. The V and J ends lost 1 base and 6 bases respectively, with 18 bases between them. CDR3 sequence: CASSQGGKEGRDGYTF. The DNA for the CDR3 is TGCGCCAGCAGCCAAGGGGGAAAAGAGGGGAGGGATGGCTACACCTTC.

This clonotype came up a few times. This chain connects TRBV7-6 to TRBJ1-3; no definite D call. Looked up from germline, CDR1 is SGHVS and CDR2 is FNYEAQ. Trimming shortened V by 2 bases and J by 4 bases, and 12 bases separated the two germline ends. The CDR3 is made up of 15 amino acids. This chain's CDR3 is CASSLTQSGGNTIYF. For the CDR3, the DNA is TGTGCCAGCAGCTTAACACAAAGCGGAGGAAACACCATATATTTT. The full variable domain, its missing parts supplied by reference TRBV7-6 and TRBJ1-3, is GAGVSQSPRYKVTKRGQDVALRCDPISGHVSLYWYRQALGQGPEFLTYFNYEAQQDKSGLPNDRFSAERPEGSISTLTIQRTEQRDSAMYRCASSLTQSGGNTIYFGEGSWLTVV.

This clonotype was found many times. The chain employs TRBV7-8 and TRBJ2-3; TRBD2 agrees at 7 bases. The V gene end was trimmed by 3 bases and the J gene end by 13 bases; junction bases not matched to a gene: 7. This CDR3 is 12 amino acids long. The V gene's germline CDR1 is SGHVS and CDR2 FQNEAQ. CDR3 amino acids: CASSFTGTNKYF. DNA for the CDR3: TGTGCCAGCAGCTTCACCGGGACTAACAAGTATTTT. The full variable domain, with the rest looked up from reference TRBV7-8 and TRBJ2-3, is GAGVSQSPRYKVAKRGQDVALRCDPISGHVSLFWYQQALGQGPEFLTYFQNEAQLDKSGLPSDRFFAERPEGSVSTLKIQRTQQEDSAVYLCASSFTGTNKYFGPGTRLTVL.

This clonotype was seen a handful of times. The chain carries TRBV20-1 and TRBJ2-3; 7 bases fit TRBD1. The V gene's germline CDR1 is DFQATT and CDR2 SNEGSKA (reference sequence). J was trimmed by 2 bases and V by 6 bases; bases with no gene match: 11. The CDR3 is made up of 15 amino acids. This chain's CDR3 is CSAEAGTENTDTQYF. The CDR3 coding sequence is TGCAGTGCCGAGGCCGGGACAGAAAACACAGATACGCAGTATTTT.